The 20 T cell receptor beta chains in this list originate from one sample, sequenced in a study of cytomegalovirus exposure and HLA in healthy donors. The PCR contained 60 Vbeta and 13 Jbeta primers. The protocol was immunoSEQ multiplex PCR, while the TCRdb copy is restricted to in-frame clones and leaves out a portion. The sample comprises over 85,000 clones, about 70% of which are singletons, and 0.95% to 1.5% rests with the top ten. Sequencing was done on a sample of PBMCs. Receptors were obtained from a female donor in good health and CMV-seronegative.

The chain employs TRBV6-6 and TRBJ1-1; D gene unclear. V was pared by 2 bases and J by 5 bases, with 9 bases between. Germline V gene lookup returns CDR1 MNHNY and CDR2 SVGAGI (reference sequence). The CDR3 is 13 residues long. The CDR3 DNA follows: TGTGCCAGCAGTTACGGGGAGGGAACTGAAGCTTTCTTT. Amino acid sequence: CASSYGEGTEAFF.

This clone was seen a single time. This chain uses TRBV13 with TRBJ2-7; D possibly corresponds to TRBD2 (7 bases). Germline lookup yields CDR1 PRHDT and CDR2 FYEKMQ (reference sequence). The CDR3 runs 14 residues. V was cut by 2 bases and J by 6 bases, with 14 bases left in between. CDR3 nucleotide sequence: TGTGCCAGCAGCTTAAGGGGGGGAGGGTCCGAGCAGTACTTC. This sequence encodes CASSLRGGGSEQYF. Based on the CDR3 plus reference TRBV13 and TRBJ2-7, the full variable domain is AAGVIQSPRHLIKEKRETATLKCYPIPRHDTVYWYQQGPGQDPQFLISFYEKMQSDKGSIPDRFSAQQFSDYHSELNMSSLELGDSALYFCASSLRGGGSEQYFGPGTRLTVT.

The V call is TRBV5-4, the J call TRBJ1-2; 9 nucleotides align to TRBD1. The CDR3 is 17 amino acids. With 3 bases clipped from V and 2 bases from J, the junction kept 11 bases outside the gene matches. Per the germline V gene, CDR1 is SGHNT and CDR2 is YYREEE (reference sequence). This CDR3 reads CASSSTGTGSQNYGYTF. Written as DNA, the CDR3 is TGTGCCAGCAGCTCAACCGGGACAGGGTCTCAGAACTATGGCTACACCTTC.

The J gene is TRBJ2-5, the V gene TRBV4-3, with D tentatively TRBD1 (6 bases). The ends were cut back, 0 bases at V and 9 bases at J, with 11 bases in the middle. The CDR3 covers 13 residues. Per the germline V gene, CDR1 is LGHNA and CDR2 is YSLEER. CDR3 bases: TGCGCCAGCAGCCAAGACCGAGGGGGTGCCCAGTACTTC. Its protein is CASSQDRGGAQYF.

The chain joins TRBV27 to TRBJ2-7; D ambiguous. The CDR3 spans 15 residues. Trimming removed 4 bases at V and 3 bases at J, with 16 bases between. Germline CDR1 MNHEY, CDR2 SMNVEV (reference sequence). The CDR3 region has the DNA TGTGCCAGCAGTTCCACCAACAGTCTTATCTACGAGCAGTACTTC. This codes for CASSSTNSLIYEQYF.

As DNA, the CDR3 is TGTGCCAGCAGTGAATATACTCTAGCGGGAGTCTCCTACAATGAGCAGTTCTTC. Its translation: CASSEYTLAGVSYNEQFF. This chain joins TRBV25-1 and TRBJ2-1; TRBD2 agrees at 10 bases. There are 18 residues in the CDR3. The ends lost 0 bases at V and 0 bases at J; junction bases unmatched: 5. Germline-derived CDR1 and CDR2 are MGHDK and SYGVNS.

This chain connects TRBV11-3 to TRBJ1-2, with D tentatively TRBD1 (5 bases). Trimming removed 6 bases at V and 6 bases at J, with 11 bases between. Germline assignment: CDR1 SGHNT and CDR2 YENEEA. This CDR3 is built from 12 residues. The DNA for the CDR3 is TGTGCCAGCAGTTCTCGCAGGGATGGCTACACCTTC. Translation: CASSSRRDGYTF.

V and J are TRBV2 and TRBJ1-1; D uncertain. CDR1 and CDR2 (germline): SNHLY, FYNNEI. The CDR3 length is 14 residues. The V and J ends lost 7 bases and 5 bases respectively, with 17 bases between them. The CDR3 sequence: CASTKTTEGTEAFF. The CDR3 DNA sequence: TGTGCCAGCACTAAGACAACGGAAGGTACTGAAGCTTTCTTT.

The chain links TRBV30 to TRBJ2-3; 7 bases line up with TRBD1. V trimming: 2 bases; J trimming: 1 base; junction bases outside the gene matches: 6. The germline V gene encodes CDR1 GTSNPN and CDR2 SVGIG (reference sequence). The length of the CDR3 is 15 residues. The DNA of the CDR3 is TGTGCCTGGAGTCCCGGGGACAGCGGCACAGATACGCAGTATTTT. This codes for CAWSPGDSGTDTQYF.

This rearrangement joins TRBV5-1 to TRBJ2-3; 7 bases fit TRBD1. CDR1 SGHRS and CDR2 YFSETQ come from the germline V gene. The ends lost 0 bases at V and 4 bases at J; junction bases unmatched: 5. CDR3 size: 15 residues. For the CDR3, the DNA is TGCGCCAGCAGCTTGGTTGGGACAGTGGCAGATACGCAGTATTTT. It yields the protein CASSLVGTVADTQYF.

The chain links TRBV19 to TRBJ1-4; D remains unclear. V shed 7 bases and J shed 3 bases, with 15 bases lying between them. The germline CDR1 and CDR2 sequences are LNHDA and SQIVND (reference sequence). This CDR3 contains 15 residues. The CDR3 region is CASKVGGSSNEKLFF. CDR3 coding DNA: TGTGCCAGTAAGGTCGGCGGCTCTTCTAATGAAAAACTGTTTTTT.

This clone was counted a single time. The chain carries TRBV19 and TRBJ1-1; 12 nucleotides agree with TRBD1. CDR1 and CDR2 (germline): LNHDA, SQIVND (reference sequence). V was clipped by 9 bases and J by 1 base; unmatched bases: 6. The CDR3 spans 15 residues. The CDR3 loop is CASSGDRGPNTEAFF. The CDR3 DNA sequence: TGTGCCAGCTCAGGGGACAGGGGGCCGAACACTGAAGCTTTCTTT.

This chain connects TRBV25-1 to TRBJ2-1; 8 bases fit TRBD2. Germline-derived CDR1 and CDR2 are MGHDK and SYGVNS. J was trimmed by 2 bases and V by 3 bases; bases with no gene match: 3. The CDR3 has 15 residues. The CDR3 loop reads CASSEGGGTYNEQFF. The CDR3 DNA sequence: TGTGCCAGCAGTGAGGGCGGGGGGACCTACAATGAGCAGTTCTTC.

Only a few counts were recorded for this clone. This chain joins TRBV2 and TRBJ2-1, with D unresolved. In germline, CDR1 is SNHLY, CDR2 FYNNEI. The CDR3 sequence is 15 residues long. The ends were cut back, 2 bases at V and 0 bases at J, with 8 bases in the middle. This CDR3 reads CASSELPSSYNEQFF. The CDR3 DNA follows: TGTGCCAGCAGTGAACTACCAAGCTCCTACAATGAGCAGTTCTTC.

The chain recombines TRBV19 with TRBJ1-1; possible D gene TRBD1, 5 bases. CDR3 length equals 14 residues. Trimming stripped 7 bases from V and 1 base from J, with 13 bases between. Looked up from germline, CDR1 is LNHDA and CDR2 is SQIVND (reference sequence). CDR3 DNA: TGTGCCAGTATGGGGAGGGGCTCGAACACTGAAGCTTTCTTT. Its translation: CASMGRGSNTEAFF.

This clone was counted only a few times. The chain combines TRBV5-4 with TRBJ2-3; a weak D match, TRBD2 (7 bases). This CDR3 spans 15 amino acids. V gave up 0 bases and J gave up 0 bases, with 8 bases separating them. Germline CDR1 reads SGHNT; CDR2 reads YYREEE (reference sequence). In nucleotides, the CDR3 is TGTGCCAGCAGCTTGGGGGGGGGCAGCACAGATACGCAGTATTTT. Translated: CASSLGGGSTDTQYF.

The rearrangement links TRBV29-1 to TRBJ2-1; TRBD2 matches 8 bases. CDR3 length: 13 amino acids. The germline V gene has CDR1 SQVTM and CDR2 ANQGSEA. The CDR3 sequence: CSSSGSTYNEQFF. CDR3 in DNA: TGCAGTTCCAGCGGGAGCACCTACAATGAGCAGTTCTTC.

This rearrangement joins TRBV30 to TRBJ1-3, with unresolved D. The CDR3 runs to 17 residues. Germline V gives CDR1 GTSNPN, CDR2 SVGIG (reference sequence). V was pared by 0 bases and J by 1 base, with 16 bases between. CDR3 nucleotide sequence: TGTGCCTGGAGTGTACCCGATAAACTCTGGTCTGGAAACACCATATATTTT. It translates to CAWSVPDKLWSGNTIYF.

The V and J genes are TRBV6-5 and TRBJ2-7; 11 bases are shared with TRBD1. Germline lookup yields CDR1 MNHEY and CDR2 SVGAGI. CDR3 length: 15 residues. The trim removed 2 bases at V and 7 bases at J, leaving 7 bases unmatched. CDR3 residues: CASSYRGTGGWEQYF. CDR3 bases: TGTGCCAGCAGTTACAGGGGGACAGGGGGATGGGAGCAGTACTTC.

CDR3 sequence: CASSLGEVSSGNTIYF. CDR3 nucleotides: TGCGCCAGCAGCTTGGGCGAGGTTTCTTCTGGAAACACCATATATTTT. The chain joins TRBV5-1 to TRBJ1-3; the D is unclear. V was pared by 0 bases and J by 1 base, with 11 bases between. Germline V gene data show CDR1 as SGHRS and CDR2 as YFSETQ. The CDR3 contains 16 residues.